Included here is one T cell receptor beta chain sequence, with context. As yet, its antigen is unknown. This sample is drawn from a study of vaccination and CD4 T cells after COVID-19. Study as a whole: Overlapping peptides covering the spike proteins of SARS-CoV-2, HCoV-NL63, HCoV-OC43 and HCoV-229E were added to stimulate cells. Every culture used as a control got a CEFX pool, an HIV-1 Nef pool, or no peptide.

At the Johns Hopkins FTIC core, DNA taken from cultured CD4+ T cells was sequenced by way of the Oncomine TCR Beta short-read assay. TCRdb reprocessed the PCR reads with MiXCR, giving one entry per CDR3 protein. The repertoire holds more than 20,000 distinct CDR3 sequences, with approximately 39% as singletons. Germline CDR1 is MDHEN and CDR2 is SYDVKM. Trimming took off 7 bases at V and 6 bases at J, with 15 bases between the two ends. This CDR3 comprises 13 residues. The treatment: roughly nine-day PBMC culture with coronavirus spike peptide pools or control peptides (ViraFEST assay). Culture conditions combined more than 1.5 million PBMCs per well with roughly 10 IU/ml IL-2 and roughly 9.1 ug/ml peptide pools.

The source of this sequence is a human donor who had recovered from COVID-19. V gene TRBV28 combines with J gene TRBJ1-2; D gene uncertain. The specimen was CD4+ T cells from blood, cultured in vitro. The CDR3 DNA follows: TGTGCCAGCACCTCCAGGCTCCTAGATGGCTACACCTTC. It is translated as CASTSRLLDGYTF.